The 9 T cell receptor beta chains reported below all come from one sample, sequenced in a study of CD8+CD57+ T cells in acquired aplastic anemia. Template material for TCR beta VDJ and CDR3 profiling consisted of genomic DNA. TCRdb itself ran the reads through MiXCR, one entry per CDR3 protein. The sample includes a few hundred thousand distinct CDR3 sequences, roughly 50% of them seen just once. Material: sorted CD4+, CD8+, or CD8+CD57+ T cells (not recorded which) from PBMCs. These receptors were taken from a human donor with severe aplastic anemia or a healthy control (not recorded which).

At least ten counts were recorded for this clonotype. The chain uses TRBV6-1 and TRBJ1-3, with TRBD1 matching 8 bases. Germline V gene data show CDR1 as MNHNS and CDR2 as SASEGT. The V and J ends lost 5 bases and 0 bases, in that order; junction bases with no gene match: 3. The CDR3 is 15 amino acids. The CDR3 DNA follows: TGTGCCAGCAGTAGACAGGGGTTCTCTGGAAACACCATATATTTT. The encoded protein is CASSRQGFSGNTIYF.

This chain connects TRBV12-3 or TRBV12-4 to TRBJ2-7; the D is unclear. CDR3 length: 14 amino acids. With 6 bases removed from V and 7 bases from J, the gap between germline ends came to 19 bases. The CDR3 DNA is TGTGCCAGCAGCCCCACAGTTGGGTACTATGAGCAGTACTTC. It translates to CASSPTVGYYEQYF.

The V call is TRBV29-1, the J call TRBJ1-6, with D possibly being TRBD1 (5 bases). The germline gives CDR1 SQVTM, CDR2 ANQGSEA. CDR3 length equals 16 residues. CDR3 DNA sequence: TGCAGGTGGAGCACGGGGGTCGGCTCCTATAATTCACCCCTCCACTTT. As protein: CRWSTGVGSYNSPLHF.

This clonotype was detected only a few times. The chain uses TRBV15 and TRBJ2-7, with D unclear. Germline assignment: CDR1 LNHNV and CDR2 YYDKDF (reference sequence). Between the trimmed V and J ends, which lost 0 bases and 6 bases, there was a span of 9 bases. The CDR3 has 13 amino acids. The CDR3 here is CATSREASVEQYF. The CDR3 DNA reads as TGTGCCACCAGCAGAGAGGCTTCGGTCGAGCAGTACTTC.

The chain couples TRBV29-1 to TRBJ2-1, with TRBD2 matching over 11 bases. V was pared by 4 bases and J by 6 bases, with 2 bases of the junction left unmatched. The germline V gene has CDR1 SQVTM and CDR2 ANQGSEA. The CDR3 covers 13 residues. DNA for the CDR3: TGCAGCGTTGCTAGCGGGAGGACCAATGAGCAGTTCTTC. Protein: CSVASGRTNEQFF.

The chain has TRBV7-9 and TRBJ2-2; D gene uncertain. V was pared by 6 bases and J by 1 base, with 6 bases between. This CDR3 region has 13 residues. The germline gives CDR1 SEHNR, CDR2 FQNEAQ (reference sequence). CDR3 nucleotides: TGTGCCAGCAGTTTTGAGAACACCGGGGAGCTGTTTTTT. Amino acids: CASSFENTGELFF.

The CDR3 is CASSLGTDSSPLHF. The CDR3 region has the DNA TGTGCCAGTTCTCTCGGGACAGACTCCTCACCCCTCCACTTT. The chain has TRBV7-3 and TRBJ1-6; TRBD1 matches 7 bases. The trim removed 9 bases at V and 10 bases at J, leaving 12 bases unmatched. Germline CDR1 and CDR2: SGHTA and FQGTGA. The CDR3 extends over 14 amino acids.

Comment on this clonotype: A junction boundary mismatches the germline segment, possibly from a read error. The chain links TRBV7-8 to TRBJ2-7; D possibly corresponds to TRBD2 (6 bases). Germline CDR1 reads SGHVS; CDR2 reads FQNEAQ. The CDR3 covers 14 residues. CDR3 bases: TGCGCCAGCAGCCAAGTTGCGGGGACCTACGAGCAGTACTTC. Encoded protein: CASSQVAGTYEQYF.

This chain links TRBV20-1 with TRBJ1-6, with D maybe TRBD1 (5 bases). The CDR3 has 15 amino acids. Germline loops: CDR1 DFQATT, CDR2 SNEGSKA (reference sequence). Trimming cost V 0 bases and J 8 bases, with 14 bases left between them. CDR3 region: CSARDQGRVDSPLHF. DNA of the CDR3: TGCAGTGCTAGAGATCAAGGCAGGGTGGATTCACCCCTCCACTTT.